What follows are 5 T cell receptor beta chains derived from one specimen sequenced in a study of T cell changes during pregnancy in multiple sclerosis. TCRdb keeps only in-frame clones here, not all; method: immunoSEQ multiplex PCR. The repertoire holds approximately 68,000 clones, with roughly nine tenths as singletons. The sequencing used peripheral blood, collected in the second trimester of pregnancy. The receptors here all came from a female donor with multiple sclerosis, enrolled in a pregnancy study.

The J gene is TRBJ2-1, the V gene TRBV6-4; D perhaps matches TRBD2 (6 bases). CDR1 is MRHNA, CDR2 SNTAGT, per germline. V lost 0 bases, J lost 7 bases, and 10 bases lay in between. The length of the CDR3 is 14 residues. The CDR3 nucleotides are TGTGCCAGCAGTGACTCGACTGGGGGGAATGAGCAGTTCTTC. Translation gives CASSDSTGGNEQFF.

This sequence joins TRBV30 and TRBJ1-1, with unresolved D. From germline, CDR1 is GTSNPN and CDR2 SVGIG (reference sequence). Trimming shortened V by 4 bases and J by 0 bases, and 9 bases separated the two germline ends. The CDR3 extends over 13 amino acids. CDR3 coding DNA: TGTGCCTGGACCGACAACATGAACACTGAAGCTTTCTTT. Residues: CAWTDNMNTEAFF.

J is TRBJ1-6 and V is TRBV5-1; D is perhaps TRBD1 (6 bases). The V end lost 2 bases, the J end lost 5 bases, and 14 bases lay between the germline ends. This CDR3 spans 16 amino acids. Germline assignment: CDR1 SGHRS and CDR2 YFSETQ. CDR3 DNA sequence: TGCGCCAGCAGCTTTTCCCCAGGGGCGGATAATTCACCCCTCCACTTT. Translation gives CASSFSPGADNSPLHF.

This clone was observed once. The chain uses TRBV5-1 and TRBJ2-3; D may be TRBD1 (5 bases). Germline V lookup: CDR1 SGHRS, CDR2 YFSETQ. The V gene lost 6 bases and the J gene lost 10 bases, with 21 bases spanning the gap. CDR3 length: 14 residues. The CDR3 DNA follows: TGCGCCAGCACTCTCTGGGGCTCGGTTTGGTCGCAGTATTTT. As protein: CASTLWGSVWSQYF.

The genes are TRBV4-1 and TRBJ2-1; the match to TRBD2 covers 7 bases. Germline CDR1 MGHRA, CDR2 YSYEKL. This CDR3 is built from 14 residues. Germline trimming cut 1 base from V and 9 bases from J; bases unmatched to any gene: 6. The DNA of the CDR3 is TGCGCCAGCAGCCAAGGGACTAGAGATCCTGAGCAGTTCTTC. It yields the protein CASSQGTRDPEQFF.